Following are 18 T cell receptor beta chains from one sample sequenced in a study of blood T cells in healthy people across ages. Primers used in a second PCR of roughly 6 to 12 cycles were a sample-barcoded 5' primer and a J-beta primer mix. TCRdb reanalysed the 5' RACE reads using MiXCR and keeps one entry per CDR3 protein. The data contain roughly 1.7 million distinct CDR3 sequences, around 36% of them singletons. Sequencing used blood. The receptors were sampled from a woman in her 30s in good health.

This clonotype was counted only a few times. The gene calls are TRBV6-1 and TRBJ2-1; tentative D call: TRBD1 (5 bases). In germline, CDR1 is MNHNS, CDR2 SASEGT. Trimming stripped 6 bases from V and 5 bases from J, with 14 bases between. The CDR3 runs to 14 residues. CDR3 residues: CASRGLSVDNEQFF. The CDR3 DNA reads TGTGCCAGCAGGGGGCTAAGTGTGGACAATGAGCAGTTCTTC.

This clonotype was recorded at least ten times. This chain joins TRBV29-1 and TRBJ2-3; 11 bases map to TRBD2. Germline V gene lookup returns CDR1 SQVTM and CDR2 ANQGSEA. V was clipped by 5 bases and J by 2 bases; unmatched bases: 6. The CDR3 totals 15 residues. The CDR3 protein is CSVRTSGSFTDTQYF. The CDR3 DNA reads TGCAGCGTTCGGACTAGCGGGTCCTTCACAGATACGCAGTATTTT.

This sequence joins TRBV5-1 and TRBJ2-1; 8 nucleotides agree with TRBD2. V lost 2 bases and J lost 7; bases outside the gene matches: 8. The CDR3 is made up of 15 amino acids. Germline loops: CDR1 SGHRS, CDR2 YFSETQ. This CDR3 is CASSFLTSGLNEQFF. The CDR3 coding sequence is TGCGCCAGCAGCTTTCTTACTAGCGGCTTGAATGAGCAGTTCTTC.

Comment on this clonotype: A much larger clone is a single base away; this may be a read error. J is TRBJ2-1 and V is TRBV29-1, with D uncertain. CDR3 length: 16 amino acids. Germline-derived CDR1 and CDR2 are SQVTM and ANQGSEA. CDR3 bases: TGCAGCGCTGAAGACGGGTCCGTCCGGGTTAACAATGAGCAGTTCTTC. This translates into CSAEDGSVRVNNEQFF.

The CDR3 DNA reads TGCGCCAGCAGCCAAAAAAGGGGCGAGCAGTACTTC. This sequence encodes CASSQKRGEQYF. This rearrangement joins TRBV4-1 to TRBJ2-7; possibly TRBD1 for D (5 bases). Deletions cut 2 bases from V and 6 bases from J, with 8 bases between. This CDR3 comprises 12 residues. The germline CDR1 and CDR2 sequences are MGHRA and YSYEKL.

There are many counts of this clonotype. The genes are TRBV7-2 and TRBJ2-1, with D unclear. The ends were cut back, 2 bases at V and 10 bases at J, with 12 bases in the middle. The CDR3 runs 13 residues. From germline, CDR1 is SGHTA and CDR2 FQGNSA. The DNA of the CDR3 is TGTGCCAGCAGCTTATCGATCTGGTTAGAGCAGTTCTTC. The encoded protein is CASSLSIWLEQFF.

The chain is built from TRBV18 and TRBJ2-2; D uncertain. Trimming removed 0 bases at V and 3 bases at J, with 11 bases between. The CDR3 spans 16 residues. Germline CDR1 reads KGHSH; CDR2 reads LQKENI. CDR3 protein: CASSPPLRRDTGELFF. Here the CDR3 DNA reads TGTGCCAGCTCACCACCGTTACGCCGAGACACCGGGGAGCTGTTTTTT. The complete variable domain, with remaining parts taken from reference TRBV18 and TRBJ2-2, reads NAGVMQNPRHLVRRRGQEARLRCSPMKGHSHVYWYRQLPEEGLKFMVYLQKENIIDESGMPKERFSAEFPKEGPSILRIQQVVRGDSAAYFCASSPPLRRDTGELFFGEGSRLTVL.

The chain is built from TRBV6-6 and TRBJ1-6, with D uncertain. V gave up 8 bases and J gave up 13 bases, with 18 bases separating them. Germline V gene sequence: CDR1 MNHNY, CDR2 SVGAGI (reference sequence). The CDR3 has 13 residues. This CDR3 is CASSPGNRGPLHF. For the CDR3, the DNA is TGTGCCAGCTCCCCGGGCAACCGTGGGCCCCTCCACTTT.

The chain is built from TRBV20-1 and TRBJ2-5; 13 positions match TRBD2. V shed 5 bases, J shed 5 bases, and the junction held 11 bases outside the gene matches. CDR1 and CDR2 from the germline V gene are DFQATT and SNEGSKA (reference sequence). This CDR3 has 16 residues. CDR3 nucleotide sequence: TGCAGTGCTGATTATCCGGGACTAGCGGGAATGGAGACCCAGTACTTC. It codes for CSADYPGLAGMETQYF.

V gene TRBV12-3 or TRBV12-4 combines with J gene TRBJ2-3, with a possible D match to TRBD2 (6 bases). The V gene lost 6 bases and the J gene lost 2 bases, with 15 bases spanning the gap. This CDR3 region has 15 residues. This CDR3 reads CASRGSSGPTDTQYF. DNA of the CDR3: TGTGCCAGCAGAGGTAGTAGCGGACCCACAGATACGCAGTATTTT.

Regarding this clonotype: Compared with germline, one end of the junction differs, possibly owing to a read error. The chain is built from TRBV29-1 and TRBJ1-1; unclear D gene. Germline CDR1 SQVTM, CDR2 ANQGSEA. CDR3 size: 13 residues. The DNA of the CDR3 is TGCAGCGCAGTACCAGAAAGGAACACCGAAGTTTTCTTT. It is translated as CSAVPERNTEVFF.

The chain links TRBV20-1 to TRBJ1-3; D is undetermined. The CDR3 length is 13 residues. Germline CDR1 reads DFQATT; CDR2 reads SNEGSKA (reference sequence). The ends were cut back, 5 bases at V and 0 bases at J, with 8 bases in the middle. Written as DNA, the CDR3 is TGCAGTGCTCTAACCCTCTCTGGAAACACCATATATTTT. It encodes CSALTLSGNTIYF.

This CDR3 is CASRSPGRSYEQYF. The CDR3 DNA is TGTGCCAGCAGGAGTCCGGGACGTAGCTACGAGCAGTACTTC. This chain joins TRBV27 and TRBJ2-7; D could derive from TRBD1 or TRBD2 (5 bases each). V lost 6 bases to trimming and J lost 3 bases, with 15 bases between them. Germline lookup yields CDR1 MNHEY and CDR2 SMNVEV (reference sequence). The CDR3 sequence is 14 residues long.

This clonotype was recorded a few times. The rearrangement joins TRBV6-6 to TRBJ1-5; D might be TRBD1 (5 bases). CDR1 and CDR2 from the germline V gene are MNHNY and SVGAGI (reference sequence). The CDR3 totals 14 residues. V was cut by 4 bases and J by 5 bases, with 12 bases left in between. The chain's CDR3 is CASSWGRADQPQHF. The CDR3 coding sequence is TGTGCCAGCAGTTGGGGCAGGGCTGATCAGCCCCAGCATTTT.

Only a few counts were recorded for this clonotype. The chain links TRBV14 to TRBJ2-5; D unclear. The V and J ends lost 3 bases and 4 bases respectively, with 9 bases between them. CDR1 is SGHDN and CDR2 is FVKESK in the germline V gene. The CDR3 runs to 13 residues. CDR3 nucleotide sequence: TGTGCCAGCAGCCAGGACCAGGCAGAGACCCAGTACTTC. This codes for CASSQDQAETQYF.

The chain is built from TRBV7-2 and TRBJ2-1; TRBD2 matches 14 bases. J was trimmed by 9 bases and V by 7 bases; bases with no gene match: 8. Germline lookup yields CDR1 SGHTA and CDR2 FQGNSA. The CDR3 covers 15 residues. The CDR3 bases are TGTGCCAGCAACTTCGGGACTAGCGGGGGAGGTGAGCAGTTCTTC. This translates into CASNFGTSGGGEQFF.

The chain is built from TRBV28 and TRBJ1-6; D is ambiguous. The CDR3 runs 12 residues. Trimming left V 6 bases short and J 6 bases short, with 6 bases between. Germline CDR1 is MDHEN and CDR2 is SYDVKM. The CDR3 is CASSALNSPLHF. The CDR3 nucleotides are TGTGCCAGCAGCGCCCTTAATTCACCCCTCCACTTT.

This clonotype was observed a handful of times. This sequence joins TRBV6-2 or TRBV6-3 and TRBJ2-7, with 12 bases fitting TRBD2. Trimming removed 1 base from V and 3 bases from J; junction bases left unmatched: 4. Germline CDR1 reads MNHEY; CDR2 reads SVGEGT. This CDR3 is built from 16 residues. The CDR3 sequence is CASSYYPGLAGYEQYF. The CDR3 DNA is TGTGCCAGCAGTTACTACCCGGGACTAGCGGGCTACGAGCAGTACTTC.